This is a list of T cell receptor beta chains from one sample in a study of a mutant IDH1 vaccine in newly diagnosed glioma. Method: immunoSEQ multiplex PCR; TCRdb's copy keeps in-frame clones and lacks some. Counted here are around 130,000 clones, roughly 77% occurring once; the ten biggest clones make up around 5.5%. No antigen is known for these receptors. The sequencing here drew on PBMCs, taken from a glioma patient whose treatment included an IDH1 peptide vaccine. The receptor source for this set is a man aged 35-49 years with glioma. CDR3s include the opening cysteine and the closing phenylalanine or tryptophan. D genes are given only for firm matches. Clone size is shown for a subset of rows, as once, few, many or a class of expanded clone.

>15|TRBV2|TRBJ1-2|NA|NA
TGTGCCAGCAGTGAAATAGGACAGCTTAACTATGGCTACACCTTC
CASSEIGQLNYGYTF
>15|TRBV18|TRBJ1-5|few|NA
TGTGCCAGCTCACCAATGATTGAGGGAGGTCAGCCCCAGCATTTT
CASSPMIEGGQPQHF
>13|TRBV18|TRBJ2-5|NA|NA
TGTGCCAGCTCACCAAAAGCGGGTGAGGCCCAGTACTTC
CASSPKAGEAQYF
>16|TRBV6-5|TRBJ2-3|NA|NA
TGTGCCAGCAGTTACTCGAAGGCCAGGGGAACAGATACGCAGTATTTT
CASSYSKARGTDTQYF
>12|TRBV7-6|TRBJ2-7|NA|NA
TGTGCCAGCAGCTTAGATCACTACGAGCAGTACTTC
CASSLDHYEQYF
>18|TRBV9|TRBJ2-2|NA|TRBD2
TGTGCCAGCAGCCAACATGGGACTAGCGGGAGGCACACCGGGGAGCTGTTTTTT
CASSQHGTSGRHTGELFF
>10|TRBV20-1|TRBJ2-5|few|NA
TGCAGTGCTGCATGGGAGACCCAGTACTTC
CSAAWETQYF
>15|TRBV5-4|TRBJ2-3|NA|TRBD2
TGTGCCAGCAGCGCGGGGGGGCCGGGCACAGATACGCAGTATTTT
CASSAGGPGTDTQYF
>12|TRBV18|TRBJ2-7|NA|NA
TGTGCCAGCTCACCACAACTACCCGAGCAGTACTTC
CASSPQLPEQYF
>15|TRBV4-3|TRBJ2-5|NA|NA
TGCGCCAGCAGCCAAGATTGGCTGCCAGGGGAGACCCAGTACTTC
CASSQDWLPGETQYF
>16|TRBV7-6|TRBJ2-5|NA|TRBD1
TGTGCCAGCAGCCTTTGGACAGGGGAGGCTACAGAGACCCAGTACTTC
CASSLWTGEATETQYF
>13|TRBV6-1|TRBJ1-5|few|NA
TGTGCCAGCAGTAGTCGGATCAATCAGCCCCAGCATTTT
CASSSRINQPQHF
>14|TRBV14|TRBJ1-6|few|NA
TGTGCCAGCAGCCAAAGGGAGGGGAATTCACCCCTCCACTTT
CASSQREGNSPLHF
>11|TRBV2|TRBJ1-2|once|NA
TGTGCCAGCAGTGAAACTGGGGCGGTAACCTTC
CASSETGAVTF
>14|TRBV18|TRBJ1-1|NA|TRBD1
TGTGCCAGCTCACGGGGGACAGGGGGCACTGAAGCTTTCTTT
CASSRGTGGTEAFF
>15|TRBV7-2|TRBJ2-3|NA|NA
TGTGCCAGCAGCTTAGCGCTAGACGCCGGAGATACGCAGTATTTT
CASSLALDAGDTQYF
>15|TRBV2|TRBJ1-6|NA|TRBD1
TGTGCCAGCAGAGGGGACAGGGGATTGAGCTCACCCCTCCACTTT
CASRGDRGLSSPLHF
>21|TRBV12-1|TRBJ2-7|once|NA
TGTGCCAGCAGCTTAATCCTCAAAGCGGGAGGGTTCCCTCGTCGCTCCTACGAGCAGTACTTC
CASSLILKAGGFPRRSYEQYF
>15|TRBV23-1|TRBJ2-3|NA|TRBD1
TGCGCCAGCAGTCGACCCGGGACAGGCACAGATACGCAGTATTTT
CASSRPGTGTDTQYF
>14|TRBV19|TRBJ2-5|NA|NA
TGTGCCAGTAGTAACGGCAGGCATAGGGAGACCCAGTACTTC
CASSNGRHRETQYF
>15|TRBV7-9|TRBJ1-2|NA|TRBD1
TGTGCCAGCAGCCCGGCCGGGACAGGCGCCTATGGCTACACCTTC
CASSPAGTGAYGYTF
>14|TRBV4-3|TRBJ2-2|NA|NA
TGCGCCAGCAGCCAAGGAATCGGATTCGGGGAGCTGTTTTTT
CASSQGIGFGELFF
>14|TRBV5-1|TRBJ1-2|NA|NA
TGCGCCAGCAGCTTGTTGGTAGGGGCCGATGGCTACACCTTC
CASSLLVGADGYTF
>14|TRBV19|TRBJ2-2|NA|NA
TGTGCCAGTAGTACACCAGGGTTCGACGGGGAGCTGTTTTTT
CASSTPGFDGELFF
>13|TRBV29-1|TRBJ2-3|once|NA
TGCAGCGTTGGTCTGGGGGCGGCAGATACGCAGTATTTT
CSVGLGAADTQYF
>11|TRBV6-6|TRBJ2-1|NA|NA
TGTGCCAGCAGCGTCAAGGGTGAGCAGTTCTTC
CASSVKGEQFF
>13|TRBV5-6|TRBJ2-7|NA|NA
TGTGCCAGCAGCTTGGCTGCTTCCTACGAGCAGTACTTC
CASSLAASYEQYF
>14|TRBV11-2|TRBJ2-1|once|TRBD1
TGTGCCAGCCTCCAGGGGGCTCACTACAATGAGCAGTTCTTC
CASLQGAHYNEQFF
>14|TRBV18|TRBJ1-1|NA|TRBD1
TGTGCCAGCTCATCCTGGACAGGGAAGACTGAAGCTTTCTTT
CASSSWTGKTEAFF
>14|TRBV7-8|TRBJ1-2|NA|TRBD1
TGTGCCAGCAGCTTCGGACAGGGACTCTATGGCTACACCTTC
CASSFGQGLYGYTF
>13|TRBV2|TRBJ2-4|NA|TRBD1
TGTGCCAGCATTACCGACAGGGAAAACATTCAGTACTTC
CASITDRENIQYF
>13|TRBV19|TRBJ2-1|NA|NA
TGTGCCAGTAGTATGTGGATTAACAATGAGCAGTTCTTC
CASSMWINNEQFF
>15|TRBV5-5|TRBJ1-3|once|TRBD1
TGTGCCAGCAGCTGGCAGGGGGCGCCTGGAAACACCATATATTTT
CASSWQGAPGNTIYF
>15|TRBV11-1|TRBJ2-5|NA|TRBD2
TGTGCCAGCAGCTTACCAGCGGGAGGACAAGAGACCCAGTACTTC
CASSLPAGGQETQYF
>11|TRBV28|TRBJ2-5|NA|NA
TGTGCCAGCAGCCTGCAAGAGACCCAGTACTTC
CASSLQETQYF
>13|TRBV9|TRBJ1-1|NA|NA
TGTGCCAGCAGCCCGAGCGGGGGGACTGAAGCTTTCTTT
CASSPSGGTEAFF
>14|TRBV2|TRBJ2-7|NA|NA
TGTGCCAGCAGCGGGGAACCCGGGCCCTACGAGCAGTACTTC
CASSGEPGPYEQYF
>11|TRBV28|TRBJ1-2|NA|NA
TGTGCCAGCAGTTTCAGTGGAGGCTACACCTTC
CASSFSGGYTF
>13|TRBV5-5|TRBJ2-2|NA|NA
TGTGCCAGCAGCTTGGCTAGGACCGGGGAGCTGTTTTTT
CASSLARTGELFF
>16|TRBV7-2|TRBJ2-5|NA|TRBD2
TGTGCCAGCAGCCCTAGGGGGACTAGCGGGGTGGGGACCCAGTACTTC
CASSPRGTSGVGTQYF
>15|TRBV9|TRBJ2-1|NA|TRBD2
TGTGCCAGCAGCCTGTTGGCGGGGGGGGACAATGAGCAGTTCTTC
CASSLLAGGDNEQFF